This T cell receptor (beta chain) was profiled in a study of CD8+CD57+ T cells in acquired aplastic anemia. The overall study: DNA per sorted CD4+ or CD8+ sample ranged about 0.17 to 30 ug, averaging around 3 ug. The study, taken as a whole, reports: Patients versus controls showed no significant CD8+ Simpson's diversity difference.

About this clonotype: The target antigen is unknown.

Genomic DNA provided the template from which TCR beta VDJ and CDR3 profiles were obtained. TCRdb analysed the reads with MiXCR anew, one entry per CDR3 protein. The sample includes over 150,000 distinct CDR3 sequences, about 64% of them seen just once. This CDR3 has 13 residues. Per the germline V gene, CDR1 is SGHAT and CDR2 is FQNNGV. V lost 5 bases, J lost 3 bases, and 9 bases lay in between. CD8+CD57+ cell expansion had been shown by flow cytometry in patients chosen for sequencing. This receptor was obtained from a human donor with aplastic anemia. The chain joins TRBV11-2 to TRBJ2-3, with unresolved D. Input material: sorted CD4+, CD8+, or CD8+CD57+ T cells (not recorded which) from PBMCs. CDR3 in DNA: TGTGCCAGCAGCCCGTCCCGTACAGATACGCAGTATTTT. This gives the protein CASSPSRTDTQYF.